The next 31 T cell receptor beta chains were all read from a single sample in a study. Tregs were sorted as CD4+CD25+CD127-/low cells. TCRdb called the 5' RACE reads again in MiXCR, with one record for every CDR3 protein. In the table there are 35,000 to 45,000 distinct CDR3 sequences, 22% of which are singletons. The sample taken for sequencing was Tregs sorted from a lymph node. Receptor source: a female donor with breast cancer.

This rearrangement joins TRBV6-4 to TRBJ2-2; 7 bases are a match to TRBD1. The CDR3 is 14 amino acids. V trimming: 4 bases; J trimming: 6 bases; junction bases outside the gene matches: 5. From germline, CDR1 is MRHNA and CDR2 SNTAGT. CDR3 protein: CASSVLQGAGELFF. As DNA, the CDR3 is TGTGCCAGCAGTGTCCTTCAGGGGGCCGGGGAGCTGTTTTTT.

This clonotype has more than one count but fewer than ten. The chain carries TRBV6-2 or TRBV6-3 and TRBJ1-1; D is uncertain. Germline CDR1 and CDR2: MNHEY and SVGEGT. This CDR3 has 12 residues. Trimming took off 11 bases at V and 1 base at J, with 11 bases between the two ends. The CDR3: CASQPGNTEAFF. As DNA, the CDR3 is TGTGCCTCCCAACCAGGGAACACTGAAGCTTTCTTT.

As for this clonotype: A junction end diverges from the germline sequence, so it may reflect a read error. The chain combines TRBV13 with TRBJ1-6; 8 bases are shared with TRBD1. This CDR3 is built from 15 residues. Germline values: CDR1 PRHDT, CDR2 FYEKMQ (reference sequence). The CDR3 region has the DNA TGTACCAGCAGCACACGGACAGGGTTAGGTTCACCCCTCCACTTT. Protein: CTSSTRTGLGSPLHF. Using reference TRBV13 and TRBJ1-6 for the parts outside the CDR3, the full variable domain is AAGVIQSPRHLIKEKRETATLKCYPIPRHDTVYWYQQGPGQDPQFLISFYEKMQSDKGSIPDRFSAQQFSDYHSELNMSSLELGDSALYFCTSSTRTGLGSPLHFGNGTRLTVT.

Of note for this clonotype: A much larger clone lies a single base off, so this may be a read error. This chain uses TRBV28 with TRBJ1-4; 8 positions agree with TRBD1. This CDR3 spans 15 amino acids. The junction had 8 bases not matched to a gene; V was cut back by 5 bases and J by 6 bases. CDR1 is MDHEN and CDR2 is SYDVKM in the germline V gene. The CDR3 loop reads CASSPRDRRHEKLFF. In nucleotides, the CDR3 is TGTGCCAGCAGTCCAAGGGACAGGAGACATGAAAAACTGTTTTTT.

The rearrangement links TRBV4-3 to TRBJ2-7; 7 bases are a match to TRBD2. Germline lookup yields CDR1 LGHNA and CDR2 YSLEER. The CDR3 extends over 16 amino acids. Trimming at V came to 0 bases and at J to 3 bases, leaving 8 bases not matched to a gene. CDR3 DNA: TGCGCCAGCAGCCAAGAGTGGCGGGAGTTTCTCTACGAGCAGTACTTC. Translated, it gives CASSQEWREFLYEQYF.

The V and J genes are TRBV5-1 and TRBJ2-1; TRBD1 matches 8 bases. CDR1 is SGHRS and CDR2 is YFSETQ in the germline V gene. There are 15 residues in the CDR3. V gave up 9 bases and J gave up 8 bases; unmatched junction bases: 16. The CDR3 loop is CATTLGDRSFHEQFF. Written as DNA, the CDR3 is TGCGCCACCACCTTGGGGGACAGGTCCTTTCATGAGCAGTTCTTC.

The chain combines TRBV7-9 with TRBJ2-1, with D hard to call. Deletions cut 4 bases from V and 0 bases from J, with 10 bases between. The CDR3 extends over 15 amino acids. CDR1 is SEHNR, CDR2 FQNEAQ, per germline (reference sequence). The CDR3 DNA reads TGTGCCAGCAGCTCCGAGCCGAGCTCCTACAATGAGCAGTTCTTC. Protein sequence: CASSSEPSSYNEQFF.

The chain has TRBV20-1 and TRBJ2-3; 10 bases agree with TRBD2. This CDR3 has 16 amino acids. V shed 0 bases, J shed 4 bases, and the junction held 7 bases outside the gene matches. The germline V gene encodes CDR1 DFQATT and CDR2 SNEGSKA (reference sequence). CDR3 DNA sequence: TGCAGTGCTAGAGAACGGACTAGCGGCGAATCAGATACGCAGTATTTT. Translation gives CSARERTSGESDTQYF.

This rearrangement joins TRBV9 to TRBJ1-1; weak D call: TRBD1 (5 bases). The V end was cut by 0 bases, the J end by 5 bases, with 14 bases between. Germline loops: CDR1 SGDLS, CDR2 YYNGEE. This CDR3 contains 15 residues. The CDR3 spells CASSVVPGRGTEAFF. CDR3 nucleotides: TGTGCCAGCAGCGTAGTACCGGGGCGGGGGACTGAAGCTTTCTTT.

The V and J genes are TRBV10-3 and TRBJ1-2, with no clear D. V was cut by 4 bases and J by 5 bases, with 14 bases left in between. CDR1 ENHRY and CDR2 SYGVKD come from the germline V gene. CDR3 length: 14 residues. In nucleotides, the CDR3 is TGTGCCATCAGTGCAAAGCGGACTGAGTATGGCTACACCTTC. It specifies CAISAKRTEYGYTF.

Turning to this clonotype: The CDR3 does not close with the conserved phenylalanine or tryptophan, likely indicating a read error. The rearrangement joins TRBV25-1 to TRBJ2-7, with 9 bases that match TRBD2. There are 15 residues in the CDR3. Trimming cost V 3 bases and J 6 bases; bases outside gene matches: 9. Germline V lookup: CDR1 MGHDK, CDR2 SYGVNS. The CDR3 DNA reads as TGTGCCAGCAGTGATGGTGGGGCGGGAGGGCGCGAGCAGTACTCC. Its protein product is CASSDGGAGGREQYS.

The chain carries TRBV7-8 and TRBJ2-7; D remains ambiguous. CDR1 is SGHVS and CDR2 is FQNEAQ in the germline V gene. This CDR3 spans 12 amino acids. Deletions cut 6 bases from V and 3 bases from J, with 9 bases between. The CDR3 bases are TGTGCCAGCAGTGGGTACGGCTACGAGCAGTACTTC. This gives the protein CASSGYGYEQYF.

This clonotype was observed a few times. CDR3 DNA sequence: TGCAGTGCTAGTCCCGGTCTCGCGGGAGGCTACGAGCAGTACTTC. This codes for CSASPGLAGGYEQYF. This sequence joins TRBV20-1 and TRBJ2-7; 8 bases map to TRBD2. The CDR3 length is 15 residues. V lost 3 bases to trimming and J lost 3 bases; unmatched junction nucleotides: 10. Germline values: CDR1 DFQATT, CDR2 SNEGSKA (reference sequence).

The sample holds many counts of this clonotype. The chain joins TRBV24-1 to TRBJ2-3; D is unresolved. Germline assignment: CDR1 KGHDR and CDR2 SFDVKD. V lost 2 bases and J 4 bases, leaving 12 bases between the germline ends. The CDR3 has 15 amino acids. The DNA of the CDR3 is TGTGCCACCAGTGATTCTACAAAGTCGGCAGATACGCAGTATTTT. Its protein is CATSDSTKSADTQYF.

The gene calls are TRBV27 and TRBJ2-7, with 13 bases lining up with TRBD2. The V gene's germline CDR1 is MNHEY and CDR2 SMNVEV (reference sequence). Losses at the gene ends were 5 bases for V and 6 bases for J; bases not matched to a gene: 10. This CDR3 is built from 16 residues. The DNA of the CDR3 is TGTGCCAGCAGTCCAACGGAAGGGACTAGCGGGATCGAGCAGTACTTC. Translating it yields CASSPTEGTSGIEQYF.

The V gene is TRBV6-6, the J gene TRBJ1-1; 9 bases agree with TRBD1. Trimming took 10 bases from V and 4 from J; bases not matched to a gene: 13. Germline-derived CDR1 and CDR2 are MNHNY and SVGAGI (reference sequence). The CDR3 extends over 15 amino acids. CDR3 loop: CAIERQQGARTEAFF. Written as DNA, the CDR3 is TGTGCCATAGAAAGGCAACAGGGGGCACGCACTGAAGCTTTCTTT.

The chain employs TRBV5-1 and TRBJ2-1, with 9 bases aligning to TRBD2. This CDR3 has 16 residues. In germline, CDR1 is SGHRS, CDR2 YFSETQ. J lost 3 bases, V lost 0 bases, and 4 bases had no gene match. The CDR3 loop is CASSLAAGGIYNEQFF. The DNA for the CDR3 is TGCGCCAGCAGCTTGGCCGCGGGAGGGATCTACAATGAGCAGTTCTTC.

This clonotype has just a few counts. The chain employs TRBV4-1 and TRBJ2-1; 7 bases fit TRBD2. Germline CDR1 is MGHRA and CDR2 is YSYEKL. V lost 5 bases, J lost 2 bases, and 12 bases stayed unmatched. The CDR3 contains 17 residues. The CDR3 sequence is CASSSMTSTLPYNEQFF. The CDR3 DNA is TGCGCCAGCAGCTCCATGACTAGCACCCTCCCCTACAATGAGCAGTTCTTC.

The chain couples TRBV4-1 to TRBJ2-7; 8 positions match TRBD1. Trimming removed 2 bases from V and 2 bases from J; junction bases left unmatched: 8. CDR3 length equals 16 residues. Germline assignment: CDR1 MGHRA and CDR2 YSYEKL. CDR3 amino acids: CASSQQFPGQAYEQYF. Written as DNA, the CDR3 is TGCGCCAGCAGCCAACAATTCCCGGGACAGGCCTACGAGCAGTACTTC.

This clonotype was seen a handful of times. The rearrangement joins TRBV5-1 to TRBJ1-1, with D unresolved. The CDR3 extends over 12 amino acids. V lost 1 base and J 2 bases, leaving 3 bases between the germline ends. In germline, CDR1 is SGHRS, CDR2 YFSETQ. The CDR3 DNA reads as TGCGCCAGCAGCTTGCACAACACTGAAGCTTTCTTT. Residues: CASSLHNTEAFF.

The J gene is TRBJ2-7, the V gene TRBV13; 7 nucleotides match TRBD2. Germline CDR1 and CDR2: PRHDT and FYEKMQ (reference sequence). The junction had 6 bases not matched to a gene; V was cut back by 5 bases and J by 2 bases. This CDR3 is 14 amino acids long. CDR3 DNA sequence: TGTGCCAGCAGCCGAGGCGGGGGTCCCTACGAGCAGTACTTC. This translates into CASSRGGGPYEQYF.

Notes on this clonotype: This may be a read error: a much more frequent sequence differs by one nucleotide. The CDR3 region is CASSEWGEVTEALF. DNA of the CDR3: TGTGCCAGCAGTGAATGGGGGGAGGTCACTGAAGCTCTCTTT. The genes are TRBV25-1 and TRBJ1-1, with D perhaps TRBD1 (5 bases). Looked up from germline, CDR1 is MGHDK and CDR2 is SYGVNS. CDR3 length: 14 amino acids.

In its sample, this clonotype was seen many times. This chain uses TRBV5-6 with TRBJ2-1; 8 bases align to TRBD2. This CDR3 spans 19 amino acids. Germline CDR1 SGHDT, CDR2 YYEEEE. V trimming: 1 base; J trimming: 6 bases; junction bases outside the gene matches: 18. CDR3 DNA sequence: TGTGCCAGCAGCTTGTGGGCTAGGAGGATGATAGCGGGGATCAATGAGCAGTTCTTC. Encoded protein: CASSLWARRMIAGINEQFF. Using reference TRBV5-6 and TRBJ2-1 for the parts outside the CDR3, the full variable domain is DAGVTQSPTHLIKTRGQQVTLRCSPKSGHDTVSWYQQALGQGPQFIFQYYEEEERQRGNFPDRFSGHQFPNYSSELNVNALLLGDSALYLCASSLWARRMIAGINEQFFGPGTRLTVL.

The CDR3 sequence is CASNLNNQPQHF. The DNA for the CDR3 is TGTGCCAGCAACTTGAACAATCAGCCCCAGCATTTT. J is TRBJ1-5 and V is TRBV28; no clear D gene. V was clipped by 7 bases and J by 3 bases, with 7 bases between them. CDR3 length: 12 amino acids. Looked up from germline, CDR1 is MDHEN and CDR2 is SYDVKM.

At least ten counts were recorded for this clonotype. V gene TRBV28 combines with J gene TRBJ2-5; weak D call: TRBD1 (5 bases). V dropped 3 bases and J dropped 4 bases, with 12 bases sitting between them. CDR3 length: 14 amino acids. The germline gives CDR1 MDHEN, CDR2 SYDVKM. This chain's CDR3 is CASSLGQRLETQYF. Here the CDR3 DNA reads TGTGCCAGCAGTTTGGGGCAGCGATTAGAGACCCAGTACTTC. The full variable domain, in which reference TRBV28 and TRBJ2-5 provide the parts outside the CDR3, is DVKVTQSSRYLVKRTGEKVFLECVQDMDHENMFWYRQDPGLGLRLIYFSYDVKMKEKGDIPEGYSVSREKKERFSLILESASTNQTSMYLCASSLGQRLETQYFGPGTRLLVL.

This clonotype was counted a few times. This sequence joins TRBV29-1 and TRBJ2-7; D is perhaps TRBD1 (5 bases). Looked up from germline, CDR1 is SQVTM and CDR2 is ANQGSEA. Deletions cut 0 bases from V and 6 bases from J, with 15 bases between. The CDR3 has 14 residues. CDR3 sequence: CSVEDADRIPEQYF. CDR3 nucleotides: TGCAGCGTTGAAGACGCAGACAGAATTCCCGAGCAGTACTTC.

The chain joins TRBV27 to TRBJ1-2; weak D call: TRBD1 (6 bases). Germline assignment: CDR1 MNHEY and CDR2 SMNVEV (reference sequence). This CDR3 region has 15 residues. V was pared by 3 bases and J by 4 bases, with 15 bases between. CDR3 protein: CASSFLSGVSYGYTF. Written as DNA, the CDR3 is TGTGCCAGCAGTTTTTTGTCAGGGGTTAGCTATGGCTACACCTTC.

The V gene is TRBV29-1, the J gene TRBJ2-1; D is unresolved. V gave up 2 bases and J gave up 3 bases, with 8 bases separating them. The germline gives CDR1 SQVTM, CDR2 ANQGSEA. There are 13 residues in the CDR3. CDR3 nucleotide sequence: TGCAGCGTTGAAATCCCTAGCTACAATGAGCAGTTCTTC. Encoded protein: CSVEIPSYNEQFF.

By share, this clonotype counts as medium-sized. Here the CDR3 reads CASSLFGRGNYGYTF. CDR3 nucleotide sequence: TGTGCCAGCAGTTTATTCGGCAGGGGGAACTATGGCTACACCTTC. This rearrangement joins TRBV12-3 or TRBV12-4 to TRBJ1-2; 7 nucleotides agree with TRBD1. V dropped 2 bases and J dropped 2; count of bases not matched to a gene: 5. This CDR3 is built from 15 residues.

The table lists this clonotype with many counts. This chain joins TRBV28 and TRBJ2-5; TRBD1 agrees at 7 bases. Germline CDR1 reads MDHEN; CDR2 reads SYDVKM. The CDR3 spans 15 residues. The V gene end was trimmed by 5 bases and the J gene end by 0 bases; junction bases not matched to a gene: 6. CDR3 in amino acids: CASSRGLLYQETQYF. Written as DNA, the CDR3 is TGTGCCAGCAGTAGGGGGCTGCTTTACCAAGAGACCCAGTACTTC.

This clonotype appeared many times. CDR3 in amino acids: CASSYLQGRVDTDTQYF. In DNA form, the CDR3 reads TGTGCCAGCAGTTACCTCCAGGGGCGGGTAGACACAGATACGCAGTATTTT. The chain uses TRBV6-2 or TRBV6-3 and TRBJ2-3; TRBD1 is a possible D gene (6 bases). Trimming took 2 bases from V and 2 from J, leaving 17 bases between them. Germline V lookup: CDR1 MNHEY, CDR2 SVGEGT. This CDR3 has 17 amino acids.